The source of this T cell receptor beta chain is a study of blood T cells in healthy people across ages. General study points: It was not possible, with unsorted PBMCs, to conclusively compare naive and antigen-experienced cells.

A word on this clonotype: Its specificity is unknown.

A second PCR, run for about 7 to 11 cycles, used a sample-barcoded 5' primer plus a J-beta primer mix. TCRdb fed the 5' RACE reads into MiXCR, producing one record per CDR3 protein. The table records 1,800,000 or so distinct CDR3 sequences, more than 35% of them present only once. CDR3 length equals 17 residues. The junction had 10 bases not matched to a gene; V was cut back by 1 base and J by 4 bases. Germline CDR1 LGHNA, CDR2 YNFKEQ. The sequencing input was blood. The TCR originated in a human donor in good health. The rearrangement joins TRBV4-2 to TRBJ2-4; 7 bases line up with TRBD2. The CDR3 nucleotides are TGTGCCAGCAGCCAAGCTCAAGGGACGCGGGGGAAAAACATTCAGTACTTC. Its translation is CASSQAQGTRGKNIQYF.